The subject of this entry is one TCR beta chain. The CDR3 length is 15 residues. V lost 2 bases, J lost 6 bases, and 15 bases lay in between. Germline V lookup: CDR1 SGHNT, CDR2 YYREEE (reference sequence). The sample originates from a study of blood T cell repertoires in COVID-19. Whole-study context: Researchers got acute and convalescent COVID-19 samples from the United States, Italy and Spain. Sample material is recorded as cDNA or gDNA derived from T cells, B-cell-depleted T cells, or PBMCs.

Assay: immunoSEQ multiplex PCR; the TCRdb copy retains only in-frame clones and omits some. The table has over 400,000 clones, approximately 90% seen once. The chain combines TRBV5-4 with TRBJ1-5; unclear D gene. Source material: PBMCs or T cells enriched from blood (not recorded which). This TCR derives from a woman aged 60-75 years who had recovered from COVID-19. The DNA for the CDR3 is TGTGCCAGCAGCTTCAGGACGGGATGTAGTCAGCCCCAGCATTTT. Its translation is CASSFRTGCSQPQHF.